Sequencing of this T cell receptor (beta chain) was carried out in a study of identical twins (dated by TCRdb to between 2015 and 2016). Describing the broader study: The study deep-sequenced TCR alpha and beta repertoires from monozygotic twins, unrelated adults of various ages and cord blood to test whether fetal clonotypes persist. Replicate twin experiments were performed at different times using different library preparation protocols to rule out contamination. The paper as a whole reports these results and caveats: Invariant T cells such as MAIT and iNKT could partly confound zero-insertion analyses, though diverse VJ usage argued against this for most clonotypes. In monozygotic twins, out-of-frame TCR alpha sharing was systematically underestimated by recombination models, although the models agreed with sharing between unrelated individuals. Compared with coincidental sharing between unrelated individuals, an excess of low generation-probability sequences was observed among out-of-frame TCR alpha sequences shared between twins. Conclusions relied on cross-sectional statistical analysis, since the same donors could not be followed over many years. Fewer insertions were carried by abundant cord blood beta clonotypes, a similar but weaker trend appeared in young adult naive repertoires, and no such trend appeared in memory repertoires. A weaker excess of twin sharing was found in beta out-of-frame sequences because the signal-to-noise ratio was lowered by fewer shared sequences.

All donors were healthy Caucasians. Three pairs of female monozygotic twins, all aged about 18 to 29 years, made up the twin cohort. The RNA used for TCR libraries was isolated from peripheral blood mononuclear cells. This clonotype occurred a few times. This receptor's antigen is unknown. No base qualities exist here, and no much larger clone lies one base off it. Libraries were prepared through 5' RACE. TCRdb lists the instrument as Illumina HiSeq 2000. A universal primer binding site was added through template switching, and the final cDNA carried a unique molecular identifier so that TCR cDNA molecules could be counted accurately. Specific primers in the conserved constant-segment region were used to synthesize first-strand cDNA for the TCR alpha and beta chains. Each cDNA library was double barcoded, with a SMART-Mk sample barcode plus Illumina barcodes, to control for contamination. Two successive PCR steps introduced TruSeq adapter sequences along with Illumina sample barcodes. Sequencing of the TCR alpha and beta cDNA libraries was done on the Illumina HiSeq platform using custom primers. The paper's data handling went like this. MiGEC processed the raw reads to extract unique molecular identifiers, while MiXCR was used to determine the CDR3 positions. Recombination models were inferred per individual with the repgenHMM and IGoR tools using an EM algorithm. The analysis of shared clonotypes was done with the tcR package in R, with sharing normalized by the product of cloneset sizes. To study raw recombination free of thymic and clonal selection effects, out-of-frame nonproductive sequences were analyzed. TCRdb redid the processing of the public reads, applying fastp at Q25 and MiXCR, and retained in-frame beta chains. CDR3 protein duplicates are merged, each entry listing the most common genes and DNA. These V and J calls derive from TCRdb rather than the authors' analysis. The sample table lists nearly 900,000 distinct CDR3 sequences, over 9% of them with a count of one. Clones ranked in the top ten supply around 1.5% of the sample.

A further study also used this sample, focusing on yellow fever vaccine responses in identical twins. As noted in the second study: The T cell response to vaccination in identical twins was reported by the authors to appear partly convergent and partly personalized. In identical twins, the study followed T cell clones that responded to the vaccine with precision.

The receptor comes from a woman under 30 in good health. Sequenced sample: PBMCs.

The bases are TGCGCCAGCAGCTTTAACGCCGCATATGGCTACACCTTC. This is translated as CASSFNAAYGYTF. Recombination linked TRBV5-1 to TRBJ1-2, with no confident D gene call. Trimming at the junction amounts to 2 bases on V and 5 bases on J, and the germline ends lie 10 bases apart. For CDR1 and CDR2, the germline V gene lists SGHRS and YFSETQ. There are 13 amino acids in the CDR3, from cysteine to phenylalanine inclusive. Of the read, only the CDR3 DNA is kept; its 39 bases are in frame from base 1.